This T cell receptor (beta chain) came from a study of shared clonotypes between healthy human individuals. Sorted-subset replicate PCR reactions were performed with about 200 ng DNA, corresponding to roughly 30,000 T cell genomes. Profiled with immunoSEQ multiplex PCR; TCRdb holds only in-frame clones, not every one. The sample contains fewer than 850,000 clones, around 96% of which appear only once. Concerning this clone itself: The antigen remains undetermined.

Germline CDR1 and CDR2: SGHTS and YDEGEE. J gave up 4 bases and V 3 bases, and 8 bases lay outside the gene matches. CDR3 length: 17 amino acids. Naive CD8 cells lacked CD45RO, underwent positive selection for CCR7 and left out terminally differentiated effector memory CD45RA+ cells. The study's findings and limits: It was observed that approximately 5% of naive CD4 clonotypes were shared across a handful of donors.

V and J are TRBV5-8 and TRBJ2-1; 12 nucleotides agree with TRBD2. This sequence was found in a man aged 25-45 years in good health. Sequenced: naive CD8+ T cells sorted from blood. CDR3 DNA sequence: TGTGCCAGCAGCTCTTACTTACTAGCGGGAGGATACAATGAGCAGTTCTTC. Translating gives CASSSYLLAGGYNEQFF.